This T cell receptor beta chain appears in the sequencing data of a study of cytomegalovirus exposure and HLA in healthy donors. Study-level findings and limits: Most sequenced TCRs were rare (though some public TCRs occurred in many donors). The study designated roughly 160 TCR beta chains cytomegalovirus-associated. According to a later analysis, TCR clusters from the first cohort tended to co-occur in the 120 or so validation repertoires. With high specificity and sensitivity, the classifier reportedly diagnosed cytomegalovirus status.

Germline V gene sequence: CDR1 SGHNT, CDR2 YYREEE (reference sequence). Trimming removed 4 bases from V and 5 bases from J; junction bases left unmatched: 5. This CDR3 is 13 amino acids long. This clone appeared a few times. The antigen remains undetermined. Repertoires were generated with immunoSEQ multiplex PCR, while TCRdb's copy carries only in-frame clones and drops some. This sample carries fewer than 120,000 clones, 85% to 90% of them seen once, and the ten largest clones take over 1.1%. The genes are TRBV5-4 and TRBJ2-7, with 8 bases identical to TRBD2. The sample was PBMCs. The TCR originated in a woman in her 30s in good health and CMV-seropositive. This CDR3 is CASSATSDNEQYF. The CDR3 DNA is TGTGCCAGCAGCGCGACTAGCGATAACGAGCAGTACTTC.